The clone carrying this T cell receptor (beta chain) was counted ten times or more. From RNA transcripts, TCR beta CDR3 regions were amplified. The study used the HTBI primer set for a first-round RT-PCR of the TCR CDR3. TCRdb reprocessed the multiplex PCR reads with MiXCR, giving one entry per CDR3 protein. The table lists around 700,000 distinct CDR3 sequences, around 40% of them singletons. This record belongs to a study of T cells in Graves' hyperthyroidism and ophthalmopathy. Trimming left V 6 bases short and J 1 base short, with 12 bases between. Per germline, CDR1 MNHEY and CDR2 SVGAGI. The CDR3 is made up of 14 amino acids.

Material for sequencing was blood. This sequence was found in a woman in her forties with Graves' hyperthyroidism. The chain uses TRBV6-5 and TRBJ1-2; D gene unclear. The CDR3, as DNA: TGTGCCAGCAGCCGGGAGGCCGATAACTATGGCTACACCTTC. Protein sequence: CASSREADNYGYTF.